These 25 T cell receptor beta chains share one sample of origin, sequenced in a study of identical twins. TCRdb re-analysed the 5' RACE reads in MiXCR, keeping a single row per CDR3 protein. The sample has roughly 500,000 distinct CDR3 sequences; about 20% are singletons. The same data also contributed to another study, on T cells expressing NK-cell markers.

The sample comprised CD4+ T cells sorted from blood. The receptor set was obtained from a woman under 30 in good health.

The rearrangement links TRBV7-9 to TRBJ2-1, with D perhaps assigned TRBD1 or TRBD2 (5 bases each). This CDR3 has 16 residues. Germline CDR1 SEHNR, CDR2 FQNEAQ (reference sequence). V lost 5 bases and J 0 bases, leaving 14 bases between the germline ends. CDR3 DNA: TGTGCCAGCAGCGCCACTGAGGGGAGCTCCTACAATGAGCAGTTCTTC. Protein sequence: CASSATEGSSYNEQFF.

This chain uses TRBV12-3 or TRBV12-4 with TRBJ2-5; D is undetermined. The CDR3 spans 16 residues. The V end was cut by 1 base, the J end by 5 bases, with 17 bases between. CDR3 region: CASSLGRSPDGETQYF. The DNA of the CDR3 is TGTGCCAGCAGTTTAGGGCGGTCCCCGGACGGGGAGACCCAGTACTTC.

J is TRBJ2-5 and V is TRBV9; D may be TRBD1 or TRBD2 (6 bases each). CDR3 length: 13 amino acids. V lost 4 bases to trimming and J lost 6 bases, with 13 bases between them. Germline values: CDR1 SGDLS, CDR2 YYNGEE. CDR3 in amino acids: CASSKPGAQTQYF. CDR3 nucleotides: TGTGCCAGCAGCAAACCGGGGGCCCAGACCCAGTACTTC.

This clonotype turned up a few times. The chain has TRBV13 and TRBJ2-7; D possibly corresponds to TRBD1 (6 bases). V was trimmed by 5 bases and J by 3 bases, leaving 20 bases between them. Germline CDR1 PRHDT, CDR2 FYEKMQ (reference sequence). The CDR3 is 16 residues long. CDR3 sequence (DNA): TGTGCCAGCAGCCCAGAAACGGGACAACAAGACTACGAGCAGTACTTC. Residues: CASSPETGQQDYEQYF. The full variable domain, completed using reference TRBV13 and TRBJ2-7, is AAGVIQSPRHLIKEKRETATLKCYPIPRHDTVYWYQQGPGQDPQFLISFYEKMQSDKGSIPDRFSAQQFSDYHSELNMSSLELGDSALYFCASSPETGQQDYEQYFGPGTRLTVT.

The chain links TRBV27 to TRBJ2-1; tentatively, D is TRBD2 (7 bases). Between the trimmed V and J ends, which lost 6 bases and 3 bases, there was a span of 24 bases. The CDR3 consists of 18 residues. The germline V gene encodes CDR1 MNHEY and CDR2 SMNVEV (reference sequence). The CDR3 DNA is TGTGCCAGCAGCCGCACACAAGGGGGACTACAACTCTACAATGAGCAGTTCTTC. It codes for CASSRTQGGLQLYNEQFF.

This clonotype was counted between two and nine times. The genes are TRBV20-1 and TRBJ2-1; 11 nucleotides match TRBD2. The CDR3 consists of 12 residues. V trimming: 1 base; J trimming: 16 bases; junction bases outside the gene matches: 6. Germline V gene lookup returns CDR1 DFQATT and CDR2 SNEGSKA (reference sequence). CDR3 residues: CSARVNLAGGFF. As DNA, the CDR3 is TGCAGTGCTAGAGTTAACCTAGCGGGAGGATTCTTC.

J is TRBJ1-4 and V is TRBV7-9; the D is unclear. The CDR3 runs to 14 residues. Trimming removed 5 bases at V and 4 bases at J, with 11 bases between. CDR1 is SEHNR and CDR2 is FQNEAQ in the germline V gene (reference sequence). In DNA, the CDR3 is TGTGCCAGCAGCCCTGGCGTCAATAATGAAAAACTGTTTTTT. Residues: CASSPGVNNEKLFF.

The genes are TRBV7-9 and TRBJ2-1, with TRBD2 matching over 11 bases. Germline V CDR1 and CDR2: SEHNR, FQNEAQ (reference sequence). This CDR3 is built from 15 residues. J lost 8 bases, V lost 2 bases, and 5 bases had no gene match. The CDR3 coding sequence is TGTGCCAGCAGCTTAAAGACTAGCGGGGTCTATGAGCAGTTCTTC. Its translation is CASSLKTSGVYEQFF.

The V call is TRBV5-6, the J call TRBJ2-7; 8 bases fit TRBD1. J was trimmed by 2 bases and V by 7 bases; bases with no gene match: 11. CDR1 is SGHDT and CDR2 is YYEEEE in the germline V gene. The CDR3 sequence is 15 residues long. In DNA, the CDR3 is TGTGCCAGCGGCCCCTGGGACAGGCACGCCTACGAGCAGTACTTC. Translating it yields CASGPWDRHAYEQYF.

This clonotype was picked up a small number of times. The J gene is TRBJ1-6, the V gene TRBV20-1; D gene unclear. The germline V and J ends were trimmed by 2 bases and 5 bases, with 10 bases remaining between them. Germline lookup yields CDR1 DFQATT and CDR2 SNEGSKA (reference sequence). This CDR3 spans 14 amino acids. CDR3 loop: CSARYVPDNSPLHF. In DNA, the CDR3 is TGCAGTGCTAGATACGTACCGGATAATTCACCCCTCCACTTT.

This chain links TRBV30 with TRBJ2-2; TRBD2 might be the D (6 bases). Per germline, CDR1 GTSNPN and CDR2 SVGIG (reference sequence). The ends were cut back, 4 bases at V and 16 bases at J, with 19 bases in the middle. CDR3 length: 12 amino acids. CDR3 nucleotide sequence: TGTGCCTGGATGCCGAGGACTAAATCTGCGTTTTTT. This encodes CAWMPRTKSAFF.

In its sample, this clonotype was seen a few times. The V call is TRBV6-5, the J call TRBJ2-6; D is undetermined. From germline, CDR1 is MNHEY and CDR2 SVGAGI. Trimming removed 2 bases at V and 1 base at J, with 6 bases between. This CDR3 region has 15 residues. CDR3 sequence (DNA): TGTGCCAGCAGTTACACCTATTCTGGGGCCAACGTCCTGACTTTC. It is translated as CASSYTYSGANVLTF.

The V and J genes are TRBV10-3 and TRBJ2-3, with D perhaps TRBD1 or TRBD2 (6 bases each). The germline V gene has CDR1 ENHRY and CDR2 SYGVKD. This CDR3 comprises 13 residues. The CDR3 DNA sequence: TGTGCTAACTCCGGGGGCGTAAGGGATACGCAGTATTTT. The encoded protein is CANSGGVRDTQYF.

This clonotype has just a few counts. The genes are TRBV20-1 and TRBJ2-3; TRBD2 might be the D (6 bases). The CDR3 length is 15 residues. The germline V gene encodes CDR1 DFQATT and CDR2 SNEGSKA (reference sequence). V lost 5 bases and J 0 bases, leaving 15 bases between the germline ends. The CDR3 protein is CSASGLSSSTDTQYF. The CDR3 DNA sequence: TGCAGTGCTTCGGGACTTTCGTCTAGCACAGATACGCAGTATTTT.

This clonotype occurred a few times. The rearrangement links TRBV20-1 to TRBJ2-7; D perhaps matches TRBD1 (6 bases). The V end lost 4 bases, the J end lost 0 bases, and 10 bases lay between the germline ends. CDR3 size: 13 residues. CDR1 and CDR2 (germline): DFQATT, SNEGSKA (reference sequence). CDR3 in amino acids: CSATGQHSYEQYF. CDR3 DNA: TGCAGTGCTACCGGACAGCACTCCTACGAGCAGTACTTC.

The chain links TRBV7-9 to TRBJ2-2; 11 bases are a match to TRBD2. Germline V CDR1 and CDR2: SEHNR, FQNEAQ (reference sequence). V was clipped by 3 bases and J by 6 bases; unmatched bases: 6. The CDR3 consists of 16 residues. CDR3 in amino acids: CASSFPGLAASGELFF. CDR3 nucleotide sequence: TGTGCCAGCAGCTTTCCGGGACTAGCGGCCTCCGGGGAGCTGTTTTTT.

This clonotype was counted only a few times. The CDR3 loop is CSVERLALGNEQFF. CDR3 nucleotide sequence: TGCAGCGTTGAACGGCTAGCCCTTGGGAATGAGCAGTTCTTC. V usage is TRBV29-1 and J usage is TRBJ2-1; tentative D call: TRBD2 (5 bases). This CDR3 comprises 14 residues. Trimming stripped 2 bases from V and 7 bases from J, with 15 bases between. The germline V gene encodes CDR1 SQVTM and CDR2 ANQGSEA.

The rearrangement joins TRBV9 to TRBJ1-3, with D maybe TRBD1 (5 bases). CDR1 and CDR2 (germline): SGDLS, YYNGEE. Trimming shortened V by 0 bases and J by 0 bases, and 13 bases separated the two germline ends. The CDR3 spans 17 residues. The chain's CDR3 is CASSVVPGGRSGNTIYF. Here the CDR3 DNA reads TGTGCCAGCAGCGTAGTGCCCGGGGGACGCTCTGGAAACACCATATATTTT.

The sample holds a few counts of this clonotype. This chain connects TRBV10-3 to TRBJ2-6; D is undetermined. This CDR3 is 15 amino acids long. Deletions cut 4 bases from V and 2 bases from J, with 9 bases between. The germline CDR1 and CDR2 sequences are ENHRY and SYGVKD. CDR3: CAISGVGTGANVLTF. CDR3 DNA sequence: TGTGCCATCAGTGGAGTTGGGACTGGGGCCAACGTCCTGACTTTC.

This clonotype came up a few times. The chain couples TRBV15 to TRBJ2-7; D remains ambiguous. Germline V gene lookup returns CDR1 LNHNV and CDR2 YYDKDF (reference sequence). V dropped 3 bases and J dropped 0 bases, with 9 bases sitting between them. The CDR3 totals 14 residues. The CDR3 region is CATSRVDPSYEQYF. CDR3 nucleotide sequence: TGTGCCACCAGCAGGGTAGACCCCTCCTACGAGCAGTACTTC.

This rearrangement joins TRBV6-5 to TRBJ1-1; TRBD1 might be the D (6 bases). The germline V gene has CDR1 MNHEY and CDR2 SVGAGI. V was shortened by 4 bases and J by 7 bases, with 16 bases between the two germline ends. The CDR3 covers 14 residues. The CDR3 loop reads CASSLDSIRFEAFF. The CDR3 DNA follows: TGTGCCAGCAGTTTGGACAGTATTCGATTTGAAGCTTTCTTT.

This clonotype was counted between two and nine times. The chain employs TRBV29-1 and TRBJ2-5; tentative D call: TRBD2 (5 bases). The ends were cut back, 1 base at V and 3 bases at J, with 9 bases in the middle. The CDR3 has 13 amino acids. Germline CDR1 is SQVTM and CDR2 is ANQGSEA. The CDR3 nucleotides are TGCAGCGTTGAAGTGTTCGGGGAAGAGACCCAGTACTTC. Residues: CSVEVFGEETQYF. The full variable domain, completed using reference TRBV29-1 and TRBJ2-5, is SAVISQKPSRDICQRGTSLTIQCQVDSQVTMMFWYRQQPGQSLTLIATANQGSEATYESGFVIDKFPISRPNLTFSTLTVSNMSPEDSSIYLCSVEVFGEETQYFGPGTRLLVL.

This CDR3 is CSARSGALWGGELFF. The CDR3 region has the DNA TGCAGTGCTAGGTCCGGGGCCCTCTGGGGCGGGGAGCTGTTTTTT. The chain joins TRBV20-1 to TRBJ2-2, with D perhaps given as TRBD1 or TRBD2 (5 bases each). There are 15 residues in the CDR3. V gave up 3 bases and J gave up 7 bases, with 18 bases separating them. CDR1 and CDR2 from the germline V gene are DFQATT and SNEGSKA (reference sequence).

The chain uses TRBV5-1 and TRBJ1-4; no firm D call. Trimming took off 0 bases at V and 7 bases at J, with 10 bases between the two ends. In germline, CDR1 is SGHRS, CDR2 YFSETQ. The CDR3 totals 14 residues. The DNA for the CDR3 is TGCGCCAGCAGCTTGGGTTACGAAGGTGAAAAACTGTTTTTT. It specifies CASSLGYEGEKLFF.

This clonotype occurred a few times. The CDR3 nucleotides read TGCGCCAGCAGCCTCAGGGTAGGGGGAACTGAAGCTTTCTTT. Translation gives CASSLRVGGTEAFF. The rearrangement uses TRBV4-1 and TRBJ1-1; perhaps TRBD1 as D (6 bases). The CDR3 sequence is 14 residues long. The ends were cut back, 4 bases at V and 5 bases at J, with 14 bases in the middle. Per germline, CDR1 MGHRA and CDR2 YSYEKL.